The 13 T cell receptor beta chains below were found in one sample sequenced in a study of blood T cell repertoires in COVID-19. Generated by immunoSEQ multiplex PCR, the TCRdb table keeps only in-frame clones and is missing some. The repertoire holds some 130,000 clones, with 70% to 90% as singletons. The sequenced sample consisted of peripheral blood. These receptors were taken from a man aged 50-59 years with acute or convalescent COVID-19.

The rearrangement links TRBV10-3 to TRBJ1-1; the match to TRBD1 covers 8 bases. This CDR3 is built from 14 residues. J was trimmed by 1 base and V by 4 bases; bases with no gene match: 2. Germline lookup yields CDR1 ENHRY and CDR2 SYGVKD. CDR3 protein: CAISVGQGNTEAFF. CDR3 DNA sequence: TGTGCCATCAGTGTCGGACAGGGGAACACTGAAGCTTTCTTT.

The chain has TRBV5-6 and TRBJ2-2; D may be TRBD1 (6 bases). Per germline, CDR1 SGHDT and CDR2 YYEEEE. The CDR3 length is 16 residues. Trimming pared 4 bases from V and 3 bases from J, leaving 16 bases between. The CDR3 region has the DNA TGTGCCAGCAGCCGGCCTCAGGGGCCTTACACCGGGGAGCTGTTTTTT. Amino acid sequence: CASSRPQGPYTGELFF.

The V gene is TRBV3-1 (or the pseudogene TRBV3-2), the J gene TRBJ2-3; a possible D gene is TRBD2 (6 bases). This CDR3 contains 13 residues. Germline CDR1 reads LGHDT; CDR2 reads YNNKEL (reference sequence). Trimming removed 6 bases from V and 10 bases from J, with 17 bases in between. The CDR3 nucleotides read TGTGCCAGCAGGAAAGGAGGGATGGAAGCGCAGTATTTT. This codes for CASRKGGMEAQYF.

The V call is TRBV9, the J call TRBJ2-2, with D tentatively TRBD2 (7 bases). V lost 0 bases and J lost 4, with 13 bases in between. CDR1 SGDLS and CDR2 YYNGEE come from the germline V gene. The CDR3 covers 16 residues. CDR3 coding DNA: TGTGCCAGCAGCGTAGAAGGGGGGGCACTCACCGGGGAGCTGTTTTTT. It specifies CASSVEGGALTGELFF.

The chain uses TRBV7-2 and TRBJ1-5; tentative D call: TRBD1 (6 bases). Germline V lookup: CDR1 SGHTA, CDR2 FQGNSA. This CDR3 spans 15 amino acids. The V end lost 5 bases, the J end lost 2 bases, and 13 bases lay between the germline ends. The CDR3 nucleotides are TGTGCCAGCAGCCCATGGGGGCGGGGCAATCAGCCCCAGCATTTT. Its protein product is CASSPWGRGNQPQHF.

The V gene is TRBV6-5, the J gene TRBJ2-3, with D perhaps TRBD2 (6 bases). Germline CDR1 and CDR2: MNHEY and SVGAGI. CDR3 length: 13 amino acids. V was trimmed by 7 bases and J by 1 base, leaving 9 bases between them. CDR3 in DNA: TGTGCCAGCACCCCGGGGGGCACAGATACGCAGTATTTT. Translation: CASTPGGTDTQYF.

As to this clone: Germline and junction disagree at one end, which may indicate a read error. The V gene is TRBV7-9, the J gene TRBJ1-1, with TRBD1 as a possible D gene (6 bases). Looked up from germline, CDR1 is SEHNR and CDR2 is FQNEAQ (reference sequence). The CDR3 length is 14 residues. Here the CDR3 reads CASSLGGARTEAFF. The CDR3 bases are TGTGCCAGCAGTTTAGGGGGAGCTCGGACTGAAGCTTTCTTT. Full variable domain (missing parts from reference TRBV7-9 and TRBJ1-1): DTGVSQNPRHKITKRGQNVTFRCDPISEHNRLYWYRQTLGQGPEFLTYFQNEAQLEKSRLLSDRFSAERPKGSFSTLEIQRTEQGDSAMYLCASSLGGARTEAFFGQGTRLTVV.

This clone has only one observation. CDR3 amino acids: CASSLMDRAYGYTF. The CDR3 region has the DNA TGCGCCAGCAGCTTGATGGACAGAGCCTATGGCTACACCTTC. The genes are TRBV5-1 and TRBJ1-2; D perhaps matches TRBD1 (6 bases). The V end lost 1 base, the J end lost 4 bases, and 11 bases lay between the germline ends. The CDR3 runs to 14 residues. Germline lookup yields CDR1 SGHRS and CDR2 YFSETQ.

V usage is TRBV7-9 and J usage is TRBJ1-2; unclear D gene. Trimming stripped 0 bases from V and 4 bases from J, with 6 bases between. The CDR3 spans 13 residues. Germline-derived CDR1 and CDR2 are SEHNR and FQNEAQ (reference sequence). The CDR3 protein is CASSLARGYGYTF. The CDR3 DNA sequence: TGTGCCAGCAGCTTAGCACGAGGCTATGGCTACACCTTC. The full variable domain, with the rest looked up from reference TRBV7-9 and TRBJ1-2, is DTGVSQNPRHKITKRGQNVTFRCDPISEHNRLYWYRQTLGQGPEFLTYFQNEAQLEKSRLLSDRFSAERPKGSFSTLEIQRTEQGDSAMYLCASSLARGYGYTFGSGTRLTVV.

The CDR3 is CASSFGASGISEQFF. In DNA, the CDR3 is TGTGCCAGCAGCTTCGGGGCTAGCGGGATCAGTGAGCAGTTCTTC. J is TRBJ2-1 and V is TRBV11-3, with TRBD2 identical over 9 bases. This CDR3 is 15 amino acids long. Germline V gene data show CDR1 as SGHNT and CDR2 as YENEEA. J gave up 9 bases and V 3 bases, and 9 bases lay outside the gene matches.

The chain couples TRBV11-3 to TRBJ2-7; the D gene is possibly TRBD2 (6 bases). Per germline, CDR1 SGHNT and CDR2 YENEEA. V was trimmed by 3 bases and J by 0 bases, leaving 6 bases between them. CDR3 length: 13 residues. The CDR3 sequence is CASSFGSSYEQYF. CDR3 DNA sequence: TGTGCCAGCAGCTTCGGGAGCTCCTACGAGCAGTACTTC.

This clone occurred once. The CDR3 coding sequence is TGTGCCGGCAAGAGGGAGACCGGGGAGCTGTTTTTT. It is translated as CAGKRETGELFF. V and J are TRBV7-2 and TRBJ2-2, with D tentatively TRBD2 (5 bases). This CDR3 is built from 12 residues. V dropped 11 bases and J dropped 5 bases, with 12 bases sitting between them. Germline CDR1 is SGHTA and CDR2 is FQGNSA. The whole variable domain, filled in from reference TRBV7-2 and TRBJ2-2, reads GAGVSQSPSNKVTEKGKDVELRCDPISGHTALYWYRQSLGQGLEFLIYFQGNSAPDKSGLPSDRFSAERTGGSVSTLTIQRTQQEDSAVYLCAGKRETGELFFGEGSRLTVL.

The rearrangement joins TRBV7-9 to TRBJ2-1, with 11 bases matching TRBD2. CDR1 SEHNR and CDR2 FQNEAQ come from the germline V gene (reference sequence). The CDR3 totals 17 residues. The J segment lost 7 bases and the V segment lost 4 bases, leaving 12 bases of the junction unmatched. This CDR3 is CASSSQALAGGRNEQFF. The CDR3 DNA is TGTGCCAGCAGCTCCCAAGCCTTAGCGGGAGGGAGGAATGAGCAGTTCTTC.